Below are 20 T cell receptor beta chains sequenced from a single sample in a study of PD-L1 blockade in urothelial cancer. Time point specified: peripheral blood 6 weeks after treatment start. The data were produced by immunoSEQ multiplex PCR, yet TCRdb's version contains in-frame clones alone and is incomplete. The data show 35,000 to 50,000 clones, 83% seen once. Here the sequenced sample was PBMCs, taken around atezolizumab (anti-PD-L1) treatment. Receptors were obtained from a man aged 60 to 69 with urothelial cancer.

This clone appeared a few times. The rearrangement joins TRBV7-9 to TRBJ2-1; 8 nucleotides match TRBD2. The trim removed 8 bases at V and 6 bases at J, leaving 9 bases unmatched. CDR3 length: 14 residues. Germline V CDR1 and CDR2: SEHNR, FQNEAQ (reference sequence). The CDR3 DNA sequence: TGTGCCAGCCTGAGCGGGGGTCGAACCAATGAGCAGTTCTTC. It is translated as CASLSGGRTNEQFF.

The V gene is TRBV28, the J gene TRBJ1-1; the match to TRBD1 covers 8 bases. The V gene's germline CDR1 is MDHEN and CDR2 SYDVKM. CDR3 length: 15 residues. V was pared by 10 bases and J by 9 bases, with 19 bases of the junction left unmatched. DNA of the CDR3: TGTGCCACCATGGGCGCAGGGGGCTTTGTGGGAAAAGCTTTCTTT. Amino acids: CATMGAGGFVGKAFF.

The chain recombines TRBV5-6 with TRBJ1-4; TRBD1 agrees at 8 bases. CDR1 is SGHDT and CDR2 is YYEEEE in the germline V gene. Trimming removed 2 bases from V and 0 bases from J; junction bases left unmatched: 3. The CDR3 length is 16 residues. For the CDR3, the DNA is TGTGCCAGCAGCTTTGGGACAGGTACAACTAATGAAAAACTGTTTTTT. This translates into CASSFGTGTTNEKLFF.

This chain uses TRBV28 with TRBJ1-6; D perhaps matches TRBD1 (6 bases). There are 19 residues in the CDR3. Germline assignment: CDR1 MDHEN and CDR2 SYDVKM. Trimming shortened V by 4 bases and J by 4 bases, and 23 bases separated the two germline ends. The CDR3 sequence is CASSSSPGQTRGYNSPLHF. The CDR3, as DNA: TGTGCCAGCAGTTCCTCCCCGGGACAAACTAGGGGGTATAATTCACCCCTCCACTTT.

The rearrangement joins TRBV28 to TRBJ2-1, with 9 nucleotides matching TRBD1. The CDR3 totals 16 residues. Germline CDR1 MDHEN, CDR2 SYDVKM. V shed 6 bases, J shed 4 bases, and the junction held 10 bases outside the gene matches. Written as DNA, the CDR3 is TGTGCCAGCAGGCTAGAGGCGGGACAGGGATACAATGAGCAGTTCTTC. It specifies CASRLEAGQGYNEQFF.

V gene TRBV30 combines with J gene TRBJ2-7, with D possibly TRBD1 on 5 matching bases. Trimming cost V 1 base and J 5 bases, with 12 bases left between them. This CDR3 comprises 13 residues. Germline V gene sequence: CDR1 GTSNPN, CDR2 SVGIG (reference sequence). For the CDR3, the DNA is TGTGCCTGGAGTGCGCGCAGGGAAAACGAGCAGTACTTC. This encodes CAWSARRENEQYF.

This chain connects TRBV18 to TRBJ2-3; unclear D gene. V was cut by 5 bases and J by 2 bases, with 11 bases left in between. The V gene's germline CDR1 is KGHSH and CDR2 LQKENI. The CDR3 has 14 amino acids. The DNA of the CDR3 is TGTGCCAGCTCAAGCCAGCGAGCCACAGATACGCAGTATTTT. This gives the protein CASSSQRATDTQYF.

The chain joins TRBV2 to TRBJ2-7; the match to TRBD1 covers 7 bases. The germline V gene has CDR1 SNHLY and CDR2 FYNNEI. With 4 bases clipped from V and 7 bases from J, the junction kept 7 bases outside the gene matches. CDR3 length: 13 amino acids. The CDR3 loop reads CASSANRGWEQYF. In DNA, the CDR3 is TGTGCCAGCAGTGCTAACAGGGGTTGGGAGCAGTACTTC.

The genes are TRBV10-1 and TRBJ2-1, with 16 bases matching TRBD2. This CDR3 contains 18 residues. The V segment lost 5 bases and the J segment 7 bases; nucleotides outside the gene matches: 11. Germline V gene sequence: CDR1 WNHNN, CDR2 SYGVQD (reference sequence). The chain's CDR3 is CASSPSFVGLAGGNEQFF. CDR3 nucleotide sequence: TGCGCCAGCAGTCCGTCTTTCGTGGGACTAGCGGGGGGGAATGAGCAGTTCTTC.

The chain is built from TRBV6-1 and TRBJ2-2, with 11 nucleotides matching TRBD1. The CDR3 sequence is 15 residues long. CDR1 and CDR2 from the germline V gene are MNHNS and SASEGT. V shed 7 bases and J 4 bases; nucleotides not matched to a gene: 5. CDR3 loop: CASIGTGGGTGELFF. DNA for the CDR3: TGTGCCAGCATTGGGACAGGGGGAGGCACCGGGGAGCTGTTTTTT.

This chain joins TRBV30 and TRBJ2-7; 9 nucleotides agree with TRBD2. Per germline, CDR1 GTSNPN and CDR2 SVGIG (reference sequence). The CDR3 has 15 residues. V shed 4 bases and J 6 bases; nucleotides not matched to a gene: 13. The CDR3 DNA sequence: TGTGCCTGGATGTCTAGCGGGGAGATCAGGGGCGAGCAGTACTTC. Translating gives CAWMSSGEIRGEQYF.

This clone has a single count. V gene TRBV7-6 combines with J gene TRBJ2-7, with 9 nucleotides matching TRBD1. Germline values: CDR1 SGHVS, CDR2 FNYEAQ. Trimming cost V 0 bases and J 6 bases; bases outside gene matches: 15. This CDR3 has 18 amino acids. The chain's CDR3 is CASSLAREPGQGPFEQYF. The CDR3 DNA sequence: TGTGCCAGCAGCTTAGCGAGGGAGCCGGGACAGGGTCCTTTCGAGCAGTACTTC.

The V and J genes are TRBV7-7 and TRBJ2-5, with D maybe TRBD1 (6 bases). From germline, CDR1 is SSHAT and CDR2 FNYEAQ (reference sequence). This CDR3 spans 13 amino acids. The germline V and J ends were trimmed by 4 bases and 5 bases, with 11 bases remaining between them. CDR3: CASSSGVRETQYF. Written as DNA, the CDR3 is TGTGCCAGCAGCTCAGGGGTTAGGGAGACCCAGTACTTC.

The chain joins TRBV19 to TRBJ2-2; D is unresolved. Looked up from germline, CDR1 is LNHDA and CDR2 is SQIVND (reference sequence). CDR3 length: 16 residues. The germline V and J ends were trimmed by 9 bases and 0 bases, with 17 bases remaining between them. CDR3 amino acids: CASRASHSANTGELFF. CDR3 coding DNA: TGTGCCAGCCGTGCGTCGCATTCCGCGAACACCGGGGAGCTGTTTTTT.

DNA for the CDR3: TGTGCCAGCAGCTCTGGAGGGACTAGCGGGGTGGAGACCCAGTACTTC. Translated, it gives CASSSGGTSGVETQYF. This chain links TRBV11-2 with TRBJ2-5, with TRBD2 matching 13 bases. The V segment lost 4 bases and the J segment 5 bases; nucleotides outside the gene matches: 7. The germline gives CDR1 SGHAT, CDR2 FQNNGV. The CDR3 spans 16 residues.

This clone was counted a few times. This rearrangement joins TRBV25-1 to TRBJ2-7; TRBD2 agrees at 7 bases. This CDR3 contains 13 residues. J lost 3 bases, V lost 6 bases, and 5 bases had no gene match. CDR1 is MGHDK, CDR2 SYGVNS, per germline. CDR3 sequence reads: CASRPGGGYEQYF. The CDR3 nucleotides are TGTGCCAGCAGGCCGGGCGGGGGCTACGAGCAGTACTTC.

The chain has TRBV15 and TRBJ1-5; weak D call: TRBD1 (6 bases). Trimming pared 0 bases from V and 9 bases from J, leaving 12 bases between. In germline, CDR1 is LNHNV, CDR2 YYDKDF (reference sequence). The CDR3 consists of 14 residues. In DNA, the CDR3 is TGTGCCACCAGCAGAGAAAGTGGGGGCCGGCCCCAGCATTTT. It translates to CATSRESGGRPQHF.

This clone has a handful of counts. The rearrangement joins TRBV7-8 to TRBJ2-5, with D perhaps TRBD1 (8 bases). CDR1 is SGHVS and CDR2 is FQNEAQ in the germline V gene. This CDR3 region has 14 residues. V lost 7 bases to trimming and J lost 6 bases, with 18 bases between them. CDR3 nucleotide sequence: TGTGCCAGCATCCCAGTACAGGGGGGGAAGACCCAGTACTTC. Translation gives CASIPVQGGKTQYF.

The genes are TRBV11-2 and TRBJ2-1, with 10 bases that match TRBD1. The CDR3 has 16 amino acids. CDR1 is SGHAT, CDR2 FQNNGV, per germline. J lost 9 bases, V lost 5 bases, and 13 bases had no gene match. CDR3 nucleotides: TGTGCCAGCAGCCAGTTTAGGGACAGGGGTAACAGTGAGCAGTTCTTC. As protein: CASSQFRDRGNSEQFF. The full variable domain, completed using reference TRBV11-2 and TRBJ2-1, is EAGVAQSPRYKIIEKRQSVAFWCNPISGHATLYWYQQILGQGPKLLIQFQNNGVVDDSQLPKDRFSAERLKGVDSTLKIQPAKLEDSAVYLCASSQFRDRGNSEQFFGPGTRLTVL.

The V gene is TRBV19, the J gene TRBJ1-1, with 9 bases aligning to TRBD1. The CDR3 runs 17 residues. The J segment lost 1 base and the V segment lost 6 bases, leaving 12 bases of the junction unmatched. Germline CDR1 and CDR2: LNHDA and SQIVND (reference sequence). This chain's CDR3 is CASRADGQGPPNTEAFF. The CDR3 nucleotides are TGTGCCAGTAGAGCAGATGGACAGGGGCCACCGAACACTGAAGCTTTCTTT.